The T cell receptor (beta chain) described here comes from a study of T-cell memory formation after mild COVID-19. Looked up from germline, CDR1 is KGHSH and CDR2 is LQKENI. V shed 0 bases and J 6 bases; nucleotides not matched to a gene: 3. CDR3 length: 15 amino acids. Using its own MiXCR run on the 5' RACE reads, TCRdb lists one record per CDR3 protein. Of around 200,000 distinct CDR3 sequences detected, 10% to 13% appear once; the ten largest clones hold less than 4%. The sequence was collected from a man aged 18 to 30 who had mild COVID-19 (a few samples of this study predate the infection). Cell type and time point are not known. Sequencing was carried out using PBMCs or a T cell subset sorted from them (not recorded which). The chain combines TRBV18 with TRBJ2-1, with 9 nucleotides matching TRBD1. This chain's CDR3 is CASSPPNRGPNEQFF. The DNA of the CDR3 is TGTGCCAGCTCACCACCGAACAGGGGGCCCAATGAGCAGTTCTTC.